This T cell receptor (beta chain) was observed in a study of cytomegalovirus exposure and HLA in healthy donors. Background on the study: Assignment to the Caucasian-associated ancestry cluster applied to approximately 80% of the approximately 380 genotyped donors.

This CDR3 has 13 residues. With 0 bases removed from V and 5 bases from J, the gap between germline ends came to 7 bases. In germline, CDR1 is MNHEY, CDR2 SMNVEV (reference sequence). PCR used 60 Vbeta primers and 13 Jbeta primers. Assay used: immunoSEQ multiplex PCR; TCRdb lists only in-frame clones, some missing. Of around 63,000 clones detected, 80% to 90% appear once; the ten largest clones hold 2.5% to 3%. The V and J genes are TRBV27 and TRBJ2-5; D not certain. The clonotype comes from a woman in her 30s in good health and CMV-seronegative. The sequenced sample was PBMCs. CDR3: CASSLSLFETQYF. The CDR3 region has the DNA TGTGCCAGCAGTTTATCGTTATTCGAGACCCAGTACTTC.